One sample yielded the 9 T cell receptor beta chains listed below, sequenced in a study of patients and donors after allogeneic stem cell transplantation (TCRdb year 2020). Library creation used RT-PCR. The sequencing machine was a NextSeq 550. The raw public data were reprocessed by TCRdb itself: fastp quality trimming at Q25, MiXCR clonotype calling, in-frame beta chains only. Records with the same CDR3 protein are collapsed into one entry carrying the most frequent genes and DNA. This sample comprises about 110,000 distinct CDR3 sequences, roughly 37% of them detected only once. The ten biggest clones cover around 25% of the sample. Sample: blood, either unsorted or a sorted T cell fraction (not recorded which). Every receptor here comes from a human donor who was either an allogeneic HSCT recipient or a stem cell or donor lymphocyte infusion donor (not recorded which). It is not recorded whose cells these are; they may come from a transplant donor.

This rearrangement joins TRBV4-3 to TRBJ2-1; D is unclear. The CDR3 covers 16 residues. The germline gives CDR1 LGHNA, CDR2 YSLEER. The V gene lost 0 bases and the J gene lost 0 bases, with 9 bases spanning the gap. DNA of the CDR3: TGCGCCAGCAGCCAAGATCGTGGGAACTCCTACAATGAGCAGTTCTTC. It encodes CASSQDRGNSYNEQFF.

This chain uses TRBV5-1 with TRBJ2-7, with 7 bases fitting TRBD2. Germline-derived CDR1 and CDR2 are SGHRS and YFSETQ. The V and J ends lost 0 bases and 0 bases, in that order; junction bases with no gene match: 3. This CDR3 region has 15 residues. CDR3 amino acids: CASSLVASGSYEQYF. The CDR3 DNA reads as TGCGCCAGCAGCTTGGTTGCTAGCGGCTCCTACGAGCAGTACTTC.

CDR3 region: CASSYSFEQFF. The CDR3 coding sequence is TGTGCCAGCAGTTACAGTTTTGAGCAGTTCTTC. The chain joins TRBV12-3 or TRBV12-4 to TRBJ2-1; no clear D. The CDR3 extends over 11 amino acids. Trimming shortened V by 4 bases and J by 9 bases, and 7 bases separated the two germline ends.

The V call is TRBV12-3 or TRBV12-4, the J call TRBJ2-1; 13 positions agree with TRBD2. Trimming at V came to 5 bases and at J to 5 bases, leaving 3 bases not matched to a gene. This CDR3 region has 15 residues. The DNA of the CDR3 is TGTGCCAGCAGTGCCGGGACTAGCGGGAACAATGAGCAGTTCTTC. It codes for CASSAGTSGNNEQFF.

The chain combines TRBV6-1 with TRBJ1-6; no definite D call. CDR1 and CDR2 (germline): MNHNS, SASEGT. This CDR3 region has 15 residues. The V and J ends lost 3 bases and 11 bases respectively, with 17 bases between them. CDR3 amino acids: CASSEAPLQAPPLHF. Here the CDR3 DNA reads TGTGCCAGCAGTGAGGCCCCGCTGCAGGCACCACCCCTCCACTTT.

The chain combines TRBV10-3 with TRBJ2-3, with unresolved D. There are 14 residues in the CDR3. V was cut by 0 bases and J by 3 bases, with 7 bases left in between. Germline CDR1 reads ENHRY; CDR2 reads SYGVKD. This chain's CDR3 is CAISESLGTDTQYF. The CDR3 coding sequence is TGTGCCATCAGTGAGTCCTTGGGTACAGATACGCAGTATTTT.

This clonotype was seen more than once but under ten times. V gene TRBV5-5 combines with J gene TRBJ2-2; no clear D. V dropped 7 bases and J dropped 8 bases, with 15 bases sitting between them. The CDR3 is 13 residues long. CDR1 is SGHKS, CDR2 YYEKEE, per germline (reference sequence). Written as DNA, the CDR3 is TGTGCCAGCGGATCAGGTCCTAATGGGGAGCTGTTTTTT. Its protein product is CASGSGPNGELFF.

The V gene is TRBV7-9, the J gene TRBJ1-2, with D uncertain. Germline values: CDR1 SEHNR, CDR2 FQNEAQ (reference sequence). The CDR3 has 14 amino acids. The germline V and J ends were trimmed by 4 bases and 8 bases, with 17 bases remaining between them. The CDR3 region is CASSSHFDPSGYTF. CDR3 bases: TGTGCCAGCAGCTCCCATTTTGACCCGTCGGGCTACACCTTC.

In its sample, this clonotype was seen a few times. The chain links TRBV18 to TRBJ2-5; D is ambiguous. V lost 3 bases and J lost 1, with 6 bases in between. CDR1 and CDR2 from the germline V gene are KGHSH and LQKENI. The CDR3 sequence is 13 residues long. The DNA for the CDR3 is TGTGCCAGCTCACCCGGTTCCCAAGAGACCCAGTACTTC. Its protein is CASSPGSQETQYF.